This entry describes one TCR beta chain. What it binds is not known. The PCR employed 60 Vbeta primers together with 13 Jbeta primers. Sequenced by immunoSEQ multiplex PCR; TCRdb stores in-frame clones only, minus some. The data show hundreds of thousands of clones, around 73% seen once. The source of the sample is a study of cytomegalovirus exposure and HLA in healthy donors. Overall study results and limits: Specific recognition of CMV antigens was confirmed in vitro for a few chains (all CMV-associated). In a later analysis, compared with equally common non-associated chains, HLA-associated beta chains were more expanded. Looking again later, the authors saw that most CMV-associated TCR beta chains seemed HLA-restricted.

The CDR3 is made up of 15 amino acids. Germline V gene sequence: CDR1 SEHNR, CDR2 FQNEAQ (reference sequence). Trimming cost V 4 bases and J 8 bases; bases outside gene matches: 10. Sequenced sample: PBMCs. The sequence was collected from a male donor in good health and CMV-seronegative. This chain uses TRBV7-9 with TRBJ2-1, with 8 bases matching TRBD2. CDR3 bases: TGTGCCAGCAGCTCCCCAAAGCGGGAGTTGGATGAGCAGTTCTTC. It specifies CASSSPKRELDEQFF. Looking up the rest from reference TRBV7-9 and TRBJ2-1 gives the full variable domain: DTGVSQNPRHKITKRGQNVTFRCDPISEHNRLYWYRQTLGQGPEFLTYFQNEAQLEKSRLLSDRFSAERPKGSFSTLEIQRTEQGDSAMYLCASSSPKRELDEQFFGPGTRLTVL.